This TCR beta chain was found in a study of long-term antiretroviral therapy in people with HIV. Study-level findings and limits: Those clones which expanded before ART made up the dominant part of the repertoire at all time points.

Running of the v3.0 immunoSEQ assay took place at survey level. Sequencing set out to capture about 40,000-55,000 T-cell genomes per sample. The repertoire was sequenced with immunoSEQ multiplex PCR; TCRdb's copy has only in-frame clones and lacks some. This sample has around 36,000 clones; 60% to 75% occur once, and the top ten carry about 3.5%. CDR3 length: 14 residues. Trimming shortened V by 6 bases and J by 2 bases, and 14 bases separated the two germline ends. Germline CDR1 is SGHNT and CDR2 is YYREEE (reference sequence). A note on this clone: Its target is unknown.

There was at least one pre-ART PBMC sample for each donor, plus at least two post-ART PBMC samples. This material consisted of unsorted PBMCs, taken 3 years after starting antiretroviral therapy. The clonotype comes from a man in his forties or fifties with HIV. The chain combines TRBV5-4 with TRBJ1-1, with D uncertain. The CDR3 here is CASKTRHANTEAFF. DNA for the CDR3: TGTGCCAGCAAAACGAGACACGCAAACACTGAAGCTTTCTTT.